One and the same sample provided the 9 T cell receptor beta chains below, sequenced in a study of blood T cell repertoires in COVID-19. Profiled with immunoSEQ multiplex PCR; TCRdb holds only in-frame clones, not every one. The sample consists of 200,000 or so clones, around 89% of them appearing once. The sequencing input was peripheral blood. The receptors were gathered from a man between 65 and 79 years old with acute or convalescent COVID-19.

The V call is TRBV19, the J call TRBJ2-5; TRBD1 aligns across 7 bases. The J segment lost 5 bases and the V segment lost 6 bases, leaving 9 bases of the junction unmatched. This CDR3 comprises 14 residues. CDR1 and CDR2 from the germline V gene are LNHDA and SQIVND (reference sequence). CDR3 protein: CASRTTGVAETQYF. CDR3 bases: TGTGCCAGTAGAACAACAGGGGTGGCGGAGACCCAGTACTTC.

CDR3 DNA sequence: TGTGCCAGCAGCAAGGGACAGGGTTCTTACGAGCAGTACTTC. Translating gives CASSKGQGSYEQYF. The chain couples TRBV5-5 to TRBJ2-7; TRBD1 matches at 9 bases. The CDR3 runs to 14 residues. V trimming: 4 bases; J trimming: 4 bases; junction bases outside the gene matches: 6. Germline V gene sequence: CDR1 SGHKS, CDR2 YYEKEE (reference sequence).

The chain recombines TRBV3-1 (or the pseudogene TRBV3-2) with TRBJ2-7; D might be TRBD1 (6 bases). V was cut by 4 bases and J by 4 bases, with 8 bases left in between. The V gene's germline CDR1 is LGHDT and CDR2 YNNKEL (reference sequence). The CDR3 spans 12 residues. The CDR3 is CASSLGGYEQYF. CDR3 nucleotide sequence: TGTGCCAGCAGCCTAGGGGGATACGAGCAGTACTTC.

V gene TRBV3-1 (or the pseudogene TRBV3-2) combines with J gene TRBJ1-2; D perhaps matches TRBD1 (5 bases). CDR3 length equals 16 residues. Germline loops: CDR1 LGHDT, CDR2 YNNKEL (reference sequence). V lost 4 bases and J lost 4, with 19 bases in between. The CDR3 region is CASSRQGTAWGYGYTF. For the CDR3, the DNA is TGTGCCAGCAGCCGTCAGGGTACGGCCTGGGGCTATGGCTACACCTTC.

The J gene is TRBJ2-6, the V gene TRBV18, with 9 bases matching TRBD1. V trimming: 6 bases; J trimming: 1 base; junction bases outside the gene matches: 4. The CDR3 extends over 16 amino acids. The V gene's germline CDR1 is KGHSH and CDR2 LQKENI. The CDR3 DNA reads as TGTGCCAGCTCGGACAGGGGTGGTTCTGGGGCCAACGTCCTGACTTTC. Translating it yields CASSDRGGSGANVLTF. The full variable domain, in which reference TRBV18 and TRBJ2-6 provide the parts outside the CDR3, is NAGVMQNPRHLVRRRGQEARLRCSPMKGHSHVYWYRQLPEEGLKFMVYLQKENIIDESGMPKERFSAEFPKEGPSILRIQQVVRGDSAAYFCASSDRGGSGANVLTFGAGSRLTVL.

The chain is built from TRBV7-3 and TRBJ1-5; 7 bases line up with TRBD1. V lost 5 bases, J lost 6 bases, and 25 bases stayed unmatched. Germline CDR1 is SGHTA and CDR2 is FQGTGA. The CDR3 spans 20 residues. Here the CDR3 DNA reads TGTGCCAGCAGCCCACGCCTGCTTACAGGAACAGGGGATTGCTGTCAGCCCCAGCATTTT. This sequence encodes CASSPRLLTGTGDCCQPQHF. The whole variable domain, filled in from reference TRBV7-3 and TRBJ1-5, reads GAGVSQTPSNKVTEKGKYVELRCDPISGHTALYWYRQSLGQGPEFLIYFQGTGAADDSGLPNDRFFAVRPEGSVSTLKIQRTERGDSAVYLCASSPRLLTGTGDCCQPQHFGDGTRLSIL.

The chain is built from TRBV7-3 and TRBJ2-1; TRBD2 aligns across 9 bases. In germline, CDR1 is SGHTA, CDR2 FQGTGA. The CDR3 covers 16 residues. V trimming: 5 bases; J trimming: 0 bases; junction bases outside the gene matches: 5. The DNA of the CDR3 is TGTGCCAGCAGCCAGAGTAGCGGGAGCTCCTACAATGAGCAGTTCTTC. Encoded protein: CASSQSSGSSYNEQFF.

This clone was recorded only once. This rearrangement joins TRBV7-9 to TRBJ1-1; 8 bases are shared with TRBD1. The CDR3 loop spans 14 amino acids. The V gene's germline CDR1 is SEHNR and CDR2 FQNEAQ (reference sequence). Trimming removed 3 bases from V and 1 base from J; junction bases left unmatched: 1. In nucleotides, the CDR3 is TGTGCCAGCAGCTTTGGACAGGGGAACACTGAAGCTTTCTTT. Translation: CASSFGQGNTEAFF.

The chain links TRBV7-9 to TRBJ2-5; D is unclear. Germline CDR1 SEHNR, CDR2 FQNEAQ (reference sequence). This CDR3 is 16 amino acids long. V was pared by 2 bases and J by 5 bases, with 18 bases between. In DNA form, the CDR3 reads TGTGCCAGCAGCTTACGTTTGCGGAAAGAAGTGGAGACCCAGTACTTC. It yields the protein CASSLRLRKEVETQYF.